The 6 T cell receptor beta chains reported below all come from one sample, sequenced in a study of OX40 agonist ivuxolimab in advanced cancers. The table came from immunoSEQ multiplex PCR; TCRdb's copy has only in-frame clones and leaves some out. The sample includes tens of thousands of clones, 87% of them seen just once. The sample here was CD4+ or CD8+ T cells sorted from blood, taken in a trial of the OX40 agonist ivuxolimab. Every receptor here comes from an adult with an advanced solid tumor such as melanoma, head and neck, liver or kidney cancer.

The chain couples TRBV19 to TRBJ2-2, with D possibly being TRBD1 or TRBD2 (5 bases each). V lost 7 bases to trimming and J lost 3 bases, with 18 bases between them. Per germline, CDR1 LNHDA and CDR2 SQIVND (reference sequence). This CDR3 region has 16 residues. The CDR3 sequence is CASTPRQRGDTGELFF. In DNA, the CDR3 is TGTGCCAGTACCCCTCGACAGAGGGGCGACACCGGGGAGCTGTTTTTT.

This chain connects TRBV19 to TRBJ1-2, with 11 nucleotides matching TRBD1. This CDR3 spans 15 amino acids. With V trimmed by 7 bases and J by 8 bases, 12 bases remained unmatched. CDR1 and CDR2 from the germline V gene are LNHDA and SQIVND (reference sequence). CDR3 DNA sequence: TGTGCCAGTACCCCGATCGGACAGGGGGCTGAAGGCTACACCTTC. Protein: CASTPIGQGAEGYTF.

This CDR3 is CASSPQMEGLKSNYGYTF. The CDR3 DNA reads as TGTGCCAGCTCACCCCAAATGGAGGGGCTTAAATCTAACTATGGCTACACCTTC. The chain combines TRBV18 with TRBJ1-2, with D tentatively TRBD1 (5 bases). The V end lost 3 bases, the J end lost 0 bases, and 20 bases lay between the germline ends. Germline CDR1 and CDR2: KGHSH and LQKENI. The CDR3 length is 18 residues.

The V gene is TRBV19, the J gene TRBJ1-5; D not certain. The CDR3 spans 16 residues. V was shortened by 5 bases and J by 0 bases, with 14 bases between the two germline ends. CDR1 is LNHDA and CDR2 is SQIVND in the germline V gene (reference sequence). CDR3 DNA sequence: TGTGCCAGTAGTCCCGACCGGGAGGGTAGCAATCAGCCCCAGCATTTT. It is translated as CASSPDREGSNQPQHF.

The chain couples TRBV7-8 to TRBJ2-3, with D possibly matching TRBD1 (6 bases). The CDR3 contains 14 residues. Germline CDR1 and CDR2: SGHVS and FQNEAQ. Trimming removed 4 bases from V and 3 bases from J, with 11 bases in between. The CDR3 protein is CASSYPQGTDTQYF. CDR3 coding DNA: TGTGCCAGCAGCTACCCGCAGGGGACAGATACGCAGTATTTT.

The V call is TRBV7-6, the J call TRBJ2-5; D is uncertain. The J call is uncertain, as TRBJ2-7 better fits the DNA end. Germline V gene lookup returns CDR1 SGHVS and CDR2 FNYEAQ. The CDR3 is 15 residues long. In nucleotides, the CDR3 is TGTGCCAGCAGCTTAGATGCAGGCCCGACCTACGAGCAGTACTTC. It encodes CASSLDAGPTYEQYF.